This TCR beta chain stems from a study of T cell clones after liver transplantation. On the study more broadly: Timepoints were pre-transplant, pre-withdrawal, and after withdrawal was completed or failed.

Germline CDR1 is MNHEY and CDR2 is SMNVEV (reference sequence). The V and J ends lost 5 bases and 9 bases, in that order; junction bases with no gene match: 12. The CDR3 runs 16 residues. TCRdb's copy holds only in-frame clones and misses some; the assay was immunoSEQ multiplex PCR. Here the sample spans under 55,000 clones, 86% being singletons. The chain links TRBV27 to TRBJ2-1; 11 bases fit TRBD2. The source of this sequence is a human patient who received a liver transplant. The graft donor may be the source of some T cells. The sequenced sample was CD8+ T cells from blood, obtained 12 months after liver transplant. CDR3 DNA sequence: TGTGCCAGCAGTCAGATAGCGGGAGGGCAAAGGGGTGAGCAGTTCTTC. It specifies CASSQIAGGQRGEQFF.